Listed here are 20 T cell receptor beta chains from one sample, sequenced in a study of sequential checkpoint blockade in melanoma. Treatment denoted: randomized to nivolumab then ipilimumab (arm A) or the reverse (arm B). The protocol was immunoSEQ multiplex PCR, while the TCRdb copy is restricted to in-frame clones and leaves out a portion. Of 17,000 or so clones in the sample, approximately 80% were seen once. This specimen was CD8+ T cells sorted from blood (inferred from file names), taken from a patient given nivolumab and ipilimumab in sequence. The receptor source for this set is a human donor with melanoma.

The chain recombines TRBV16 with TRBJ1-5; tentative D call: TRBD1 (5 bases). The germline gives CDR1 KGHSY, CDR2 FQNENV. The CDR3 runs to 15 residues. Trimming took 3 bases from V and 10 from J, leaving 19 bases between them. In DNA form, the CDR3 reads TGTGCCAGCAGCCAGGGGGGTGACCTATCAGGTCCCCAGCATTTT. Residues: CASSQGGDLSGPQHF.

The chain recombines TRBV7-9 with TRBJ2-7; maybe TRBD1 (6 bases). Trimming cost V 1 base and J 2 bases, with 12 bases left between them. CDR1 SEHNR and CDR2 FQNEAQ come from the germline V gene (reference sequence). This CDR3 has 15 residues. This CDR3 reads CASSLVRTATYEQYF. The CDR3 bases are TGTGCCAGCAGCTTAGTGCGGACAGCAACCTACGAGCAGTACTTC.

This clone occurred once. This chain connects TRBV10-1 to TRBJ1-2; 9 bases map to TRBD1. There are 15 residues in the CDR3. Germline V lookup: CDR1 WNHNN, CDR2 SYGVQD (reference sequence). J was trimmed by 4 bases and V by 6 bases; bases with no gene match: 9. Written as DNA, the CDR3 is TGCGCCAGCAGGGCTGACAGGGGGTTCCGCTATGGCTACACCTTC. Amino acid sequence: CASRADRGFRYGYTF.

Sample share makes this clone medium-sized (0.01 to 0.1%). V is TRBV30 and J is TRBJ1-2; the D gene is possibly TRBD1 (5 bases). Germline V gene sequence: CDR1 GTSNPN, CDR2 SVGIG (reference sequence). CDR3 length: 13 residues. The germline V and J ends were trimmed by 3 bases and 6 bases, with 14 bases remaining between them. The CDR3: CAWSLKGANGYTF. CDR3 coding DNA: TGTGCCTGGAGCTTGAAAGGGGCCAATGGCTACACCTTC.

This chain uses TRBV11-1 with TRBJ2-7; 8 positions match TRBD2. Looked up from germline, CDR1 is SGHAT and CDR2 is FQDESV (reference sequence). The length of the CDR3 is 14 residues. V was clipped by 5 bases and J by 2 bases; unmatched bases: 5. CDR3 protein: CASSLSGTTYEQYF. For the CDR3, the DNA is TGTGCCAGCAGCCTTAGCGGGACTACCTACGAGCAGTACTTC.

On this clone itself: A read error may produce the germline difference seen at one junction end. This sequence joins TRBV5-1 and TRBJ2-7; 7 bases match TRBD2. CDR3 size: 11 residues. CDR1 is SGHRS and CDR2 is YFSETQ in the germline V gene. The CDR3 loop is CAGRTGGEQYF. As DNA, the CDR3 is TGCGCCGGCAGGACGGGGGGCGAGCAGTACTTC.

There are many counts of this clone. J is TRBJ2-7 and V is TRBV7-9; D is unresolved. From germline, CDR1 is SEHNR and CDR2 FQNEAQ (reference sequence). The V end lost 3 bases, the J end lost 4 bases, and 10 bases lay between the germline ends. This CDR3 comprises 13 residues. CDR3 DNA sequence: TGTGCCAGCAGCTTTGTGGTCCAGTACGAGCAGTACTTC. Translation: CASSFVVQYEQYF. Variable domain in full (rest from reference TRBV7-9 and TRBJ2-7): DTGVSQNPRHKITKRGQNVTFRCDPISEHNRLYWYRQTLGQGPEFLTYFQNEAQLEKSRLLSDRFSAERPKGSFSTLEIQRTEQGDSAMYLCASSFVVQYEQYFGPGTRLTVT.

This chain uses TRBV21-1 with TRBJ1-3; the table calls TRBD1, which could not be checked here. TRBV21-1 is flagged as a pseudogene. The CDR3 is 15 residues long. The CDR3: CASSKKVRTGNTIYF. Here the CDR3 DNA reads TGTGCCAGCAGCAAAAAGGTCAGGACTGGAAACACCATATATTTT.

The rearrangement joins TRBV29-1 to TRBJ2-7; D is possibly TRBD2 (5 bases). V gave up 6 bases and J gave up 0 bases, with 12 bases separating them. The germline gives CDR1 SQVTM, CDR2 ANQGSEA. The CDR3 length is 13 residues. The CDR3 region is CSVVGLVSYEQYF. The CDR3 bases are TGCAGCGTGGTCGGACTCGTCTCCTACGAGCAGTACTTC.

The DNA of the CDR3 is TGTGCCAGTATCGCAGGGAACGGCGAGCAGTACTTC. It specifies CASIAGNGEQYF. The chain combines TRBV19 with TRBJ2-7; D is possibly TRBD1 (5 bases). The CDR3 consists of 12 residues. The ends were cut back, 7 bases at V and 6 bases at J, with 13 bases in the middle. Germline V gives CDR1 LNHDA, CDR2 SQIVND (reference sequence).

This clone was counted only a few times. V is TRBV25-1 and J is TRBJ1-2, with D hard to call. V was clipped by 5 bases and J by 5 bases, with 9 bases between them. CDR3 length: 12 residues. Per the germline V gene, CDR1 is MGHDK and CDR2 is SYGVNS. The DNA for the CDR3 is TGTGCCAGCAGTAGTGACTATTATGGCTACACCTTC. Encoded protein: CASSSDYYGYTF.

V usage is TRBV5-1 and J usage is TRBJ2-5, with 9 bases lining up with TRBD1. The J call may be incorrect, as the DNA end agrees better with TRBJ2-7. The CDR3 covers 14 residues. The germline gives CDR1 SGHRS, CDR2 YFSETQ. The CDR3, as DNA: TGCGCCAGCAGCTTAGGGACAGGGTTGTACGAGCAGTACTTC. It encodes CASSLGTGLYEQYF.

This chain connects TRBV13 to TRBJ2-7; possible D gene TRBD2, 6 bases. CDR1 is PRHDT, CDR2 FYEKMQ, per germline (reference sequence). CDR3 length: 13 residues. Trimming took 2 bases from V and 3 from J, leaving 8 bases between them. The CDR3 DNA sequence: TGTGCCAGCAGCTTACGGGGGAGCTACGAGCAGTACTTC. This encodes CASSLRGSYEQYF.

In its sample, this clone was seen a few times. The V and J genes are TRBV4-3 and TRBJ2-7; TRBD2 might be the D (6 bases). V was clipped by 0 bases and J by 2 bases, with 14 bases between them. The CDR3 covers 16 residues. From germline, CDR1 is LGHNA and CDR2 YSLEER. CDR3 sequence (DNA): TGCGCCAGCAGCCAAGATATCAGGGACTCGCCCTACGAGCAGTACTTC. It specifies CASSQDIRDSPYEQYF.

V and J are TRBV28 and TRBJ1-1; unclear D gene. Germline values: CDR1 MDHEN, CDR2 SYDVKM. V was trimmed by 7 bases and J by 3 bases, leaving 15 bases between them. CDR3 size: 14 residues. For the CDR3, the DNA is TGTGCCAGCATGAGTCCGATAGTCGACACTGAAGCTTTCTTT. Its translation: CASMSPIVDTEAFF. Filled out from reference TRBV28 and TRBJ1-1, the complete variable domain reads DVKVTQSSRYLVKRTGEKVFLECVQDMDHENMFWYRQDPGLGLRLIYFSYDVKMKEKGDIPEGYSVSREKKERFSLILESASTNQTSMYLCASMSPIVDTEAFFGQGTRLTVV.

CDR3 bases: TGTGCCAGCAGCGTAACAGGGGATGGTGGCTACACCTTC. Residues: CASSVTGDGGYTF. The chain combines TRBV9 with TRBJ1-2; 7 positions agree with TRBD1. The germline CDR1 and CDR2 sequences are SGDLS and YYNGEE. V trimming: 1 base; J trimming: 7 bases; junction bases outside the gene matches: 4. The CDR3 has 13 residues.

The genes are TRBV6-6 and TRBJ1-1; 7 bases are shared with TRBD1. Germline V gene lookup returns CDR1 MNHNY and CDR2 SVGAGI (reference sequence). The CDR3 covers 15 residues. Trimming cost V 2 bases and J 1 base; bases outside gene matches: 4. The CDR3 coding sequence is TGTGCCAGCAGTTACGGGGACAGATCGAACACTGAAGCTTTCTTT. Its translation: CASSYGDRSNTEAFF.

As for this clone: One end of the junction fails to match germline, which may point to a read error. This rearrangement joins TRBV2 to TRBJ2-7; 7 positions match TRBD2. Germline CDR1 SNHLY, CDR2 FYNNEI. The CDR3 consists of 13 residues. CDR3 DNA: TGTGCCGCGGCTAGCGGATTCTCCGACGAGCAGTACTTC. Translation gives CAAASGFSDEQYF.

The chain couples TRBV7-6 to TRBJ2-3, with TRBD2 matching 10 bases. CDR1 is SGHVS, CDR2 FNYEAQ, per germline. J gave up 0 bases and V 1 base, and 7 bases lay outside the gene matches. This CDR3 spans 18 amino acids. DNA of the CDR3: TGTGCCAGCAGCTTAGGGGTAGCGGGAGGCCTTAGCACAGATACGCAGTATTTT. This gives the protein CASSLGVAGGLSTDTQYF.

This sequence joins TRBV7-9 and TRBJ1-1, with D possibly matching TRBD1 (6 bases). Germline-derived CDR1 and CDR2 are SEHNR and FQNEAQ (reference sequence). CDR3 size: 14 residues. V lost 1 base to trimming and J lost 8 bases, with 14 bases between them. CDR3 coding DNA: TGTGCCAGCAGCTTAGTGGGACCCGGACAGGAAGCTTTCTTT. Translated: CASSLVGPGQEAFF.